The clone carrying this TCR beta chain was seen only a few times. The antigen is undetermined. The data belong to a study of T cell repertoires in cytomegalovirus infection. Study observations and caveats: Dominating the ex vivo response were TCR beta clonotypes that were CMV-specific and HLA-C-restricted.

Germline V gene lookup returns CDR1 SEHNR and CDR2 FQNEAQ (reference sequence). This CDR3 is built from 15 residues. Deletions cut 3 bases from V and 3 bases from J, with 14 bases between. TCRdb itself ran the reads through MiXCR, one entry per CDR3 protein. Altogether about 180,000 distinct CDR3 sequences are present, about a sixth being singletons, with the ten largest covering less than 25%. The sequence was collected from a human donor in good health (CMV status not recorded). Some clones in this sample may be carry-over from other donors' samples. The chain is built from TRBV7-9 and TRBJ1-1; the D gene is possibly TRBD1 (5 bases). Sequencing was carried out using CD8+ T cells from PBMCs. CDR3: CASSLGQVPDTEAFF. In DNA form, the CDR3 reads TGTGCCAGCAGCTTGGGGCAGGTTCCCGACACTGAAGCTTTCTTT.